A single T cell receptor (beta chain) is shown here with its context. Authors' analysis steps: Reference gene primer amplification gave estimated nucleated cell counts. The table came from immunoSEQ multiplex PCR; TCRdb's copy has only in-frame clones and leaves some out. V, J and clone size reflect that table, while D and trimming were determined from the DNA. The sample lists about 320,000 clones, roughly 83% occurring once. This sample was taken from a study of blood T cell repertoires in COVID-19. Study in general: COVID-19 samples from acute and convalescent phases originated in the United States, Italy and Spain. PBMCs, B-cell-depleted T cells, or T cells were the source of the cDNA or gDNA that made up the material.

Germline CDR1 reads SGDLS; CDR2 reads YYNGEE. After removal of 3 bases from V and 2 bases from J, the junction contained 8 bases not matched to a gene. The length of the CDR3 is 16 residues. This TCR derives from a woman aged 45-59 years with acute or convalescent COVID-19. V usage is TRBV9 and J usage is TRBJ2-3; TRBD2 matches 8 bases. Sequencing input: peripheral blood. The CDR3 here is CASSEMPAGATDTQYF. CDR3 coding DNA: TGTGCCAGCAGCGAGATGCCAGCGGGAGCCACAGATACGCAGTATTTT.